The 24 T cell receptor beta chains in this list originate from one sample, sequenced in a study of T cell repertoires in cytomegalovirus infection. TCRdb processed the reads anew with MiXCR; each CDR3 protein has one entry. The sample includes around 450,000 distinct CDR3 sequences, roughly 31% of them seen just once. The sequencing input was PBMCs. The receptors here all came from a human donor in good health (CMV status not recorded). Some clones in this sample may be carry-over from other donors' samples.

Many counts were recorded for this clonotype. The chain links TRBV7-2 to TRBJ2-3, with 9 bases aligning to TRBD2. Per germline, CDR1 SGHTA and CDR2 FQGNSA. The V segment lost 3 bases and the J segment 0 bases; nucleotides outside the gene matches: 4. The CDR3 consists of 16 residues. The CDR3 coding sequence is TGTGCCAGCAGCTTTACCGGGACTAGCAGCACAGATACGCAGTATTTT. Its translation: CASSFTGTSSTDTQYF.

Note on this clonotype: A junction boundary mismatches the germline segment, possibly from a read error. This chain links TRBV7-9 with TRBJ1-1; TRBD1 aligns across 7 bases. CDR3 length equals 15 residues. CDR1 SEHNR and CDR2 FQNEAQ come from the germline V gene (reference sequence). CDR3 region: CVSSSRQGGNTEAFF. The DNA of the CDR3 is TGTGTCAGCAGCTCCAGACAGGGAGGGAACACTGAAGCTTTCTTT.

The CDR3 loop is CASSAQGGPSYEQYF. The DNA of the CDR3 is TGTGCCAGCAGTGCGCAGGGTGGCCCTTCCTACGAGCAGTACTTC. The rearrangement links TRBV6-1 to TRBJ2-7; tentatively, D is TRBD1 (5 bases). Germline-derived CDR1 and CDR2 are MNHNS and SASEGT. V was clipped by 4 bases and J by 1 base, with 14 bases between them. The CDR3 length is 15 residues.

The chain uses TRBV29-1 and TRBJ1-4; TRBD1 aligns across 7 bases. The trim removed 6 bases at V and 4 bases at J, leaving 5 bases unmatched. CDR1 and CDR2 from the germline V gene are SQVTM and ANQGSEA. This CDR3 is built from 13 residues. The CDR3 spells CSVQGGLNEKLFF. The CDR3 bases are TGCAGCGTGCAGGGGGGTCTTAATGAAAAACTGTTTTTT.

The V gene is TRBV10-3, the J gene TRBJ1-2; D not resolved. The germline V gene encodes CDR1 ENHRY and CDR2 SYGVKD. The CDR3 totals 13 residues. The V end was cut by 4 bases, the J end by 4 bases, with 10 bases between. CDR3 nucleotide sequence: TGTGCCATCAGTGCCATTACTACCTATGGCTACACCTTC. Translated, it gives CAISAITTYGYTF.

Concerning this clonotype: One end of the junction is discordant with germline, which a read error may explain. V gene TRBV12-3 or TRBV12-4 combines with J gene TRBJ1-1; tentatively, D is TRBD1 (6 bases). This CDR3 spans 11 amino acids. CDR3 amino acids: CATGLNTEAFF. The CDR3 nucleotides are TGCGCAACAGGGCTGAACACTGAAGCTTTCTTT.

There are a few counts of this clonotype. The chain recombines TRBV5-1 with TRBJ2-1; the match to TRBD2 covers 10 bases. CDR3 length equals 14 residues. The germline V gene encodes CDR1 SGHRS and CDR2 YFSETQ. With 2 bases clipped from V and 6 bases from J, the junction kept 2 bases outside the gene matches. DNA of the CDR3: TGCGCCAGCAGCTTAACTAGCGGGGTCAATGAGCAGTTCTTC. It translates to CASSLTSGVNEQFF.

The genes are TRBV3-1 and TRBJ2-5; no clear D gene. The V gene's germline CDR1 is LGHDT and CDR2 YNNKEL (reference sequence). Trimming shortened V by 2 bases and J by 1 base, and 5 bases separated the two germline ends. The CDR3 length is 13 residues. The CDR3 loop reads CASSQNIQETQYF. The CDR3 nucleotides are TGTGCCAGCAGCCAAAACATCCAAGAGACCCAGTACTTC.

The genes are TRBV2 and TRBJ1-5; no reliable D call. This CDR3 has 15 amino acids. Germline-derived CDR1 and CDR2 are SNHLY and FYNNEI. Trimming shortened V by 3 bases and J by 2 bases, and 11 bases separated the two germline ends. Here the CDR3 reads CASSDNRVGNQPQHF. CDR3 nucleotides: TGTGCCAGCAGTGATAACAGAGTCGGCAATCAGCCCCAGCATTTT.

A few counts support this clonotype. The rearrangement joins TRBV10-3 to TRBJ1-2; TRBD1 is a possible D gene (6 bases). Trimming shortened V by 8 bases and J by 0 bases, and 16 bases separated the two germline ends. This CDR3 spans 15 amino acids. Per germline, CDR1 ENHRY and CDR2 SYGVKD. In DNA form, the CDR3 reads TGTGCCATCGATAGGAAGGGGGAAGCTAACTATGGCTACACCTTC. This sequence encodes CAIDRKGEANYGYTF.

The chain combines TRBV20-1 with TRBJ1-5, with TRBD1 matching over 7 bases. There are 15 residues in the CDR3. Germline V lookup: CDR1 DFQATT, CDR2 SNEGSKA (reference sequence). J lost 4 bases, V lost 6 bases, and 12 bases had no gene match. This CDR3 reads CSATFDRVGNQPQHF. DNA of the CDR3: TGCAGTGCCACATTTGACAGGGTTGGGAATCAGCCCCAGCATTTT.

This clonotype has only one observation. One end of the junction is discordant with germline, which a read error may explain. This chain joins TRBV2 and TRBJ2-4, with 8 bases identical to TRBD2. In germline, CDR1 is SNHLY, CDR2 FYNNEI. The CDR3 length is 17 residues. The CDR3 spells CASQGSRGGSANNIQYF. In DNA, the CDR3 is TGTGCCTCCCAGGGAAGCCGGGGGGGATCTGCCAACAACATTCAGTACTTC.

This clonotype showed up just once. The chain combines TRBV2 with TRBJ1-5, with 9 bases lining up with TRBD1. Per germline, CDR1 SNHLY and CDR2 FYNNEI. The CDR3 totals 16 residues. V shed 4 bases and J 2 bases; nucleotides not matched to a gene: 6. The CDR3 loop reads CASSATRTGGNQPQHF. CDR3 in DNA: TGTGCCAGCAGTGCTACCCGGACAGGGGGCAATCAGCCCCAGCATTTT.

This clonotype was found a few times. V usage is TRBV6-1 and J usage is TRBJ2-4; either TRBD1 or TRBD2 may supply D (5 bases each). V was trimmed by 8 bases and J by 7 bases, leaving 12 bases between them. Germline values: CDR1 MNHNS, CDR2 SASEGT. CDR3 length equals 12 residues. CDR3 nucleotide sequence: TGTGCCAGCGGAATCTGGGGGAACATTCAGTACTTC. This gives the protein CASGIWGNIQYF.

V and J are TRBV11-2 and TRBJ1-6; D not certain. Germline V gene lookup returns CDR1 SGHAT and CDR2 FQNNGV. The CDR3 totals 15 residues. V was clipped by 1 base and J by 3 bases, with 7 bases between them. CDR3 bases: TGTGCCAGCAGCTTAGGCAGTTTCTATAATTCACCCCTCCACTTT. This gives the protein CASSLGSFYNSPLHF.

In regard to this clonotype: At one of its ends the junction is not consistent with the germline gene, which may arise from a read error. This chain uses TRBV4-1 with TRBJ1-6; TRBD1 agrees at 9 bases. This CDR3 comprises 16 residues. The germline V gene has CDR1 MGHRA and CDR2 YSYEKL. The CDR3 spells CASSQGRDRVNSPLHF. The CDR3 DNA reads as TGTGCCAGCAGCCAAGGGCGGGACAGGGTTAATTCACCCCTCCACTTT.

The chain couples TRBV5-4 to TRBJ2-3; D is ambiguous. The V end was cut by 0 bases, the J end by 2 bases, with 7 bases between. CDR3 size: 14 residues. Germline CDR1 SGHNT, CDR2 YYREEE (reference sequence). CDR3 residues: CASSLDPNTDTQYF. CDR3 coding DNA: TGTGCCAGCAGCTTGGACCCAAACACAGATACGCAGTATTTT.

This clonotype was recorded a few times. This rearrangement joins TRBV11-3 to TRBJ2-2, with D maybe TRBD2 (5 bases). This CDR3 has 16 amino acids. Looked up from germline, CDR1 is SGHNT and CDR2 is YENEEA. Trimming left V 0 bases short and J 9 bases short, with 17 bases between. CDR3 protein: CASSLDGVGRTRELFF. CDR3 nucleotides: TGTGCCAGCAGCTTAGACGGGGTCGGAAGAACAAGGGAGCTGTTTTTT.

CDR3 DNA: TGCAGCGTTGGGACCGTCGCGAACACCGGGGAGCTGTTTTTT. Translated, it gives CSVGTVANTGELFF. The chain joins TRBV29-1 to TRBJ2-2; D not certain. V was pared by 4 bases and J by 0 bases, with 9 bases between. The CDR3 extends over 14 amino acids. CDR1 and CDR2 (germline): SQVTM, ANQGSEA.

This clonotype was observed a few times. A read error may explain this, as a much larger clone is one base away. The chain couples TRBV7-2 to TRBJ1-5; no definite D call. Germline V gene data show CDR1 as SGHTA and CDR2 as FQGNSA. This CDR3 region has 12 residues. CDR3 nucleotides: TGTGCCAGCGGCTTATTCAATCAGCCCCAGCATTTT. Protein product: CASGLFNQPQHF.

This clonotype was seen only once. The chain is built from TRBV4-3 and TRBJ2-7; D not resolved. V was shortened by 0 bases and J by 7 bases, with 13 bases between the two germline ends. The CDR3 spans 14 residues. Looked up from germline, CDR1 is LGHNA and CDR2 is YSLEER. The DNA of the CDR3 is TGCGCCAGCAGCCAAGACTTAAAAGCGAGAGAGCAGTACTTC. It is translated as CASSQDLKAREQYF.

V is TRBV11-2 and J is TRBJ2-3; 9 positions agree with TRBD1. The J segment lost 4 bases and the V segment lost 7 bases, leaving 9 bases of the junction unmatched. This CDR3 is 15 amino acids long. The germline gives CDR1 SGHAT, CDR2 FQNNGV. The CDR3 DNA is TGTGCCAGCACCCTTAGGACAGGGGTTCCAGATACGCAGTATTTT. This gives the protein CASTLRTGVPDTQYF. The variable domain in full, with the rest retrieved from reference TRBV11-2 and TRBJ2-3, is EAGVAQSPRYKIIEKRQSVAFWCNPISGHATLYWYQQILGQGPKLLIQFQNNGVVDDSQLPKDRFSAERLKGVDSTLKIQPAKLEDSAVYLCASTLRTGVPDTQYFGPGTRLTVL.

The genes are TRBV7-6 and TRBJ2-7; 7 nucleotides agree with TRBD1. Germline V gives CDR1 SGHVS, CDR2 FNYEAQ. V trimming: 6 bases; J trimming: 2 bases; junction bases outside the gene matches: 13. The CDR3 runs to 16 residues. Written as DNA, the CDR3 is TGTGCCAGCAGTGCCGCCGGGACAGCCCTCCCCTACGAGCAGTACTTC. Amino acids: CASSAAGTALPYEQYF.

This chain connects TRBV19 to TRBJ1-5; 7 nucleotides align to TRBD1. J lost 2 bases, V lost 7 bases, and 17 bases had no gene match. CDR1 and CDR2 (germline): LNHDA, SQIVND (reference sequence). CDR3 length equals 18 residues. The CDR3 sequence: CASTKSVTGMNGNQPQHF. CDR3 nucleotide sequence: TGTGCCAGTACCAAATCCGTGACAGGGATGAATGGCAATCAGCCCCAGCATTTT. Based on the CDR3 plus reference TRBV19 and TRBJ1-5, the full variable domain is DGGITQSPKYLFRKEGQNVTLSCEQNLNHDAMYWYRQDPGQGLRLIYYSQIVNDFQKGDIAEGYSVSREKKESFPLTVTSAQKNPTAFYLCASTKSVTGMNGNQPQHFGDGTRLSIL.